This T cell receptor (beta chain) was observed in a study of T cells in Graves' hyperthyroidism and ophthalmopathy. Study-wide points: Appearing also in blood were most of the thyroid clonotypes expanded above 0.001. With a median lead of about six months before onset, the model predicted ophthalmopathy.

RNA transcripts were the template for amplifying TCR beta CDR3 regions. TCR CDR3 underwent first-round RT-PCR with the HTBI primer set. TCRdb called the multiplex PCR reads again in MiXCR, with one record for every CDR3 protein. This table has hundreds of thousands of distinct CDR3 sequences, around 13% appearing once. This clonotype has at least ten counts. Its antigen is not identified. Germline values: CDR1 SGHNT, CDR2 YYREEE (reference sequence). The CDR3 is made up of 16 amino acids. V trimming: 2 bases; J trimming: 6 bases; junction bases outside the gene matches: 8. Material: blood. The chain recombines TRBV5-4 with TRBJ2-3; 11 bases are a match to TRBD2. The sequence was collected from a woman between 45 and 65 years old with Graves' ophthalmopathy. CDR3 coding DNA: TGTGCCAGCAGCTTAATAGCGGGAGGGCCGGGGGATACGCAGTATTTT. This translates into CASSLIAGGPGDTQYF.